The 28 T cell receptor beta chains in this list originate from one sample, sequenced in a study of early T cells in non-severe SARS-CoV-2 infection. TCRdb itself ran the 5' RACE reads through MiXCR, one entry per CDR3 protein. Of approximately 76,000 distinct CDR3 sequences in the sample, about an eighth were seen once. The sequenced sample was whole blood. These receptors were taken from an adult who was a healthcare worker with PCR-confirmed SARS-CoV-2 infection or an uninfected control (not recorded which).

This clonotype appeared many times. The chain is built from TRBV7-3 and TRBJ1-2; weak D call: TRBD1 (6 bases). V was pared by 5 bases and J by 8 bases, with 21 bases between. Looked up from germline, CDR1 is SGHTA and CDR2 is FQGTGA. This CDR3 is 15 amino acids long. The CDR3 here is CASSHPTGGRGGYTF. DNA for the CDR3: TGTGCCAGCAGCCACCCGACGGGGGGGCGCGGAGGCTACACCTTC.

There are many counts of this clonotype. The chain couples TRBV3-1 to TRBJ1-2, with 7 bases aligning to TRBD1. Trimming took 0 bases from V and 3 from J; bases not matched to a gene: 7. The CDR3 extends over 16 amino acids. Germline CDR1 and CDR2: LGHDT and YNNKEL (reference sequence). The CDR3 here is CASSQDFHRGYYGYTF. The DNA for the CDR3 is TGTGCCAGCAGCCAAGATTTTCACAGGGGCTACTATGGCTACACCTTC.

The rearrangement joins TRBV29-1 to TRBJ2-7, with D maybe TRBD1 (5 bases). Germline CDR1 reads SQVTM; CDR2 reads ANQGSEA. The CDR3 runs 11 residues. V was clipped by 5 bases and J by 7 bases, with 12 bases between them. The CDR3 nucleotides are TGCAGCGTTAAGGGGCTCGGGGAGCAGTACTTC. This encodes CSVKGLGEQYF.

This clonotype was recorded at least ten times. This chain links TRBV29-1 with TRBJ1-4; D is uncertain. The V gene's germline CDR1 is SQVTM and CDR2 ANQGSEA. This CDR3 region has 11 residues. V dropped 5 bases and J dropped 5 bases, with 6 bases sitting between them. The CDR3 loop reads CSVWENEKLFF. As DNA, the CDR3 is TGCAGCGTTTGGGAAAATGAAAAACTGTTTTTT.

The V and J genes are TRBV7-3 and TRBJ1-1; D remains ambiguous. From germline, CDR1 is SGHTA and CDR2 FQGTGA. CDR3 size: 14 residues. Deletions cut 1 base from V and 0 bases from J, with 6 bases between. The CDR3: CASSLNGMNTEAFF. CDR3 bases: TGTGCCAGCAGCTTAAACGGGATGAACACTGAAGCTTTCTTT.

This clonotype was recorded at least ten times. The V call is TRBV28, the J call TRBJ2-1, with unresolved D. V was cut by 5 bases and J by 5 bases, with 13 bases left in between. CDR3 length: 14 amino acids. Germline V gene lookup returns CDR1 MDHEN and CDR2 SYDVKM. The CDR3 loop is CASSLLDTNNEQFF. CDR3 in DNA: TGTGCCAGCAGTCTGCTAGACACCAACAATGAGCAGTTCTTC.

This clonotype appeared many times. V is TRBV6-2 or TRBV6-3 and J is TRBJ1-1; no firm D call. CDR1 and CDR2 (germline): MNHEY, SVGEGT. The CDR3 contains 13 residues. The V end lost 7 bases, the J end lost 0 bases, and 9 bases lay between the germline ends. The CDR3 here is CASTSGMNTEAFF. The CDR3 nucleotides are TGTGCCAGCACCAGCGGTATGAACACTGAAGCTTTCTTT.

The CDR3 region is CASSSVYGTYNEQFF. CDR3 nucleotide sequence: TGTGCCAGCAGCTCCGTGTACGGGACTTACAATGAGCAGTTCTTC. The chain links TRBV7-3 to TRBJ2-1; D may be TRBD2 (6 bases). The CDR3 is 15 amino acids. In germline, CDR1 is SGHTA, CDR2 FQGTGA. V was pared by 4 bases and J by 4 bases, with 14 bases between. Drawing the rest from reference TRBV7-3 and TRBJ2-1, the complete variable domain is GAGVSQTPSNKVTEKGKYVELRCDPISGHTALYWYRQSLGQGPEFLIYFQGTGAADDSGLPNDRFFAVRPEGSVSTLKIQRTERGDSAVYLCASSSVYGTYNEQFFGPGTRLTVL.

This chain links TRBV12-3 or TRBV12-4 with TRBJ1-5; D is uncertain. This CDR3 region has 12 residues. V lost 6 bases and J 7 bases, leaving 10 bases between the germline ends. CDR3 DNA: TGTGCCAGCAGCCTTGAAGGGCAGCCCCAGCATTTT. Protein: CASSLEGQPQHF.

The chain employs TRBV2 and TRBJ2-7, with 9 bases aligning to TRBD1. V was clipped by 6 bases and J by 2 bases; unmatched bases: 2. This CDR3 has 13 residues. Germline CDR1 reads SNHLY; CDR2 reads FYNNEI. The CDR3 DNA follows: TGTGCCAGCAGGAGACAGGGGGCCTACGAGCAGTACTTC. Translated: CASRRQGAYEQYF.

The CDR3 coding sequence is TGTGCCAGCAGTAAGTACTGCAGGGGCGACGAGCAGTACTTC. Residues: CASSKYCRGDEQYF. This chain uses TRBV6-4 with TRBJ2-7, with D possibly matching TRBD1 (6 bases). CDR1 MRHNA and CDR2 SNTAGT come from the germline V gene. The CDR3 sequence is 14 residues long. Between the trimmed V and J ends, which lost 5 bases and 5 bases, there was a span of 16 bases.

The table lists this clonotype with many counts. This chain joins TRBV6-5 and TRBJ2-5; no firm D call. Germline V gene data show CDR1 as MNHEY and CDR2 as SVGAGI. V shed 8 bases and J shed 4 bases, with 8 bases lying between them. The CDR3 sequence is 11 residues long. The CDR3 is CASRKLETQYF. The CDR3 DNA reads as TGTGCCAGCCGGAAGCTAGAGACCCAGTACTTC.

There are many counts of this clonotype. J is TRBJ2-1 and V is TRBV29-1, with 7 bases aligning to TRBD1. This CDR3 contains 14 residues. Trimming took 7 bases from V and 0 from J; bases not matched to a gene: 6. Germline CDR1 reads SQVTM; CDR2 reads ANQGSEA. The CDR3 spells CSAQRQGSYNEQFF. The DNA for the CDR3 is TGCAGCGCTCAGCGACAGGGCTCCTACAATGAGCAGTTCTTC.

A few counts support this clonotype. The gene calls are TRBV4-2 and TRBJ2-4; 7 bases fit TRBD1. V dropped 0 bases and J dropped 5; count of bases not matched to a gene: 7. The CDR3 sequence is 16 residues long. CDR1 is LGHNA and CDR2 is YNFKEQ in the germline V gene. The CDR3 DNA follows: TGTGCCAGCAGCCAAGATCGTAGGGGGCTAGAAAACATTCAGTACTTC. Translation: CASSQDRRGLENIQYF.

The chain is built from TRBV7-9 and TRBJ2-1; D ambiguous. Germline loops: CDR1 SEHNR, CDR2 FQNEAQ (reference sequence). V was shortened by 7 bases and J by 0 bases, with 13 bases between the two germline ends. CDR3 length equals 15 residues. As DNA, the CDR3 is TGTGCCAGCACCCCAGAGGCAGGCTCCTACAATGAGCAGTTCTTC. It yields the protein CASTPEAGSYNEQFF.

The V and J genes are TRBV2 and TRBJ2-1; possibly TRBD2 for D (5 bases). Germline CDR1 SNHLY, CDR2 FYNNEI. Trimming removed 6 bases from V and 10 bases from J, with 10 bases in between. This CDR3 comprises 11 residues. The CDR3 sequence is CASRRTGEQFF. The CDR3 DNA reads as TGTGCCAGCAGGAGAACGGGGGAGCAGTTCTTC.

V is TRBV19 and J is TRBJ2-3; 9 nucleotides match TRBD1. This CDR3 has 17 amino acids. V dropped 3 bases and J dropped 5; count of bases not matched to a gene: 12. CDR1 is LNHDA, CDR2 SQIVND, per germline (reference sequence). The CDR3 DNA reads TGTGCCAGTAGTATTCGCCCGGGACAGGGCCCGAGAGATACGCAGTATTTT. Residues: CASSIRPGQGPRDTQYF.

This clonotype has ten or more counts. The chain carries TRBV6-5 and TRBJ1-5, with a weak D call TRBD1 (6 bases). Germline loops: CDR1 MNHEY, CDR2 SVGAGI. The CDR3 runs to 15 residues. With 6 bases removed from V and 2 bases from J, the gap between germline ends came to 14 bases. The CDR3 protein is CASSPQGPGNQPQHF. In nucleotides, the CDR3 is TGTGCCAGCAGCCCCCAGGGGCCGGGCAATCAGCCCCAGCATTTT.

This clonotype was seen a few times. The chain joins TRBV11-2 to TRBJ2-7; possible D gene TRBD1, 6 bases. The CDR3 covers 15 residues. V lost 3 bases and J 7 bases, leaving 19 bases between the germline ends. The germline V gene encodes CDR1 SGHAT and CDR2 FQNNGV. The CDR3 DNA reads as TGTGCCAGCAGCTTCACCATGACAGGCCTCGTGGAGCAGTACTTC. It translates to CASSFTMTGLVEQYF.

This clonotype was recorded a few times. The chain uses TRBV6-2 or TRBV6-3 and TRBJ1-5, with 12 bases fitting TRBD1. This CDR3 spans 15 amino acids. CDR1 is MNHEY and CDR2 is SVGEGT in the germline V gene. V lost 5 bases and J lost 6; bases outside the gene matches: 5. The CDR3 protein is CASSRDRGLIQPQHF. The CDR3 nucleotides are TGTGCCAGCAGTCGGGACAGGGGGCTGATTCAGCCCCAGCATTTT.

This chain uses TRBV5-1 with TRBJ1-1, with D hard to call. Germline loops: CDR1 SGHRS, CDR2 YFSETQ. This CDR3 has 13 residues. Deletions cut 2 bases from V and 4 bases from J, with 9 bases between. The CDR3 reads CASSFAGGTEAFF. The DNA of the CDR3 is TGCGCCAGCAGCTTCGCTGGCGGCACTGAAGCTTTCTTT.

This clonotype turned up a few times. The rearrangement links TRBV20-1 to TRBJ2-1; 10 bases line up with TRBD2. The CDR3 length is 20 residues. Trimming at V came to 4 bases and at J to 0 bases, leaving 18 bases not matched to a gene. From germline, CDR1 is DFQATT and CDR2 SNEGSKA (reference sequence). CDR3 amino acids: CSAIHAYGGASGSSYNEQFF. The DNA for the CDR3 is TGCAGTGCTATCCACGCTTACGGGGGGGCTAGCGGGAGCTCCTACAATGAGCAGTTCTTC.

This chain uses TRBV9 with TRBJ2-3; a weak D match, TRBD2 (6 bases). The CDR3 consists of 16 residues. V lost 3 bases to trimming and J lost 5 bases, with 19 bases between them. CDR1 and CDR2 from the germline V gene are SGDLS and YYNGEE. This chain's CDR3 is CASSAPSGGAGDTQYF. The CDR3 DNA reads TGTGCCAGCAGCGCGCCCTCTGGAGGGGCTGGAGATACGCAGTATTTT.

The CDR3 loop is CASSQSRGRIYEQYF. For the CDR3, the DNA is TGCGCCAGCAGCCAAAGCAGGGGAAGGATTTACGAGCAGTACTTC. The rearrangement joins TRBV4-1 to TRBJ2-7, with D tentatively TRBD1 (6 bases). Germline assignment: CDR1 MGHRA and CDR2 YSYEKL. The CDR3 covers 15 residues. Between the trimmed V and J ends, which lost 2 bases and 4 bases, there was a span of 15 bases.

This chain connects TRBV28 to TRBJ2-7, with D unresolved. CDR3 size: 12 residues. Germline V lookup: CDR1 MDHEN, CDR2 SYDVKM. Trimming cost V 6 bases and J 3 bases, with 9 bases left between them. CDR3: CASSFLGYEQYF. CDR3 in DNA: TGTGCCAGCAGCTTTCTAGGCTACGAGCAGTACTTC.

On this clonotype: Germline and junction disagree at one end, which may indicate a read error. This chain joins TRBV7-6 and TRBJ1-1; 7 positions match TRBD1. This CDR3 contains 15 residues. The germline CDR1 and CDR2 sequences are SGHVS and FNYEAQ. The CDR3 loop is CVSSLVTGSVTEAFF. In DNA form, the CDR3 reads TGTGTCAGCAGCTTAGTGACAGGGTCAGTAACTGAAGCTTTCTTT.

This chain links TRBV6-6 with TRBJ2-3; D is perhaps TRBD1 or TRBD2 (5 bases each). This CDR3 contains 15 residues. V was cut by 5 bases and J by 6 bases, with 18 bases left in between. Germline CDR1 is MNHNY and CDR2 is SVGAGI (reference sequence). DNA of the CDR3: TGTGCCAGCAGTGGGGGACGATCACCTTGGGATACGCAGTATTTT. As protein: CASSGGRSPWDTQYF.

The chain combines TRBV19 with TRBJ2-1; 9 bases are shared with TRBD1. The trim removed 5 bases at V and 2 bases at J, leaving 4 bases unmatched. Germline V gene sequence: CDR1 LNHDA, CDR2 SQIVND (reference sequence). The CDR3 covers 15 residues. The CDR3 reads CASSAYRGPYNEQFF. As DNA, the CDR3 is TGTGCCAGTAGTGCCTACAGGGGGCCCTACAATGAGCAGTTCTTC.